The subject of this entry is one T cell receptor (beta chain). The CDR3 extends over 14 amino acids. V lost 5 bases and J lost 4; bases outside the gene matches: 7. The germline V gene encodes CDR1 LGHNT and CDR2 FRNRAP. The data were obtained in a study of blood T cells in healthy people across ages. A sample-barcoded 5' primer and a J-beta primer mix were used in a second PCR of roughly 7 to 12 cycles. TCRdb recomputed calls from the 5' RACE reads with MiXCR, one row per CDR3 protein. The table has about 830,000 distinct CDR3 sequences, 58% seen once. The source material was blood. The TCR comes from a man younger than 45 in good health. This chain connects TRBV12-5 to TRBJ1-2; 7 bases map to TRBD1. CDR3 protein: CASGPSEGAYGYTF. DNA of the CDR3: TGTGCTAGTGGTCCTAGCGAGGGGGCCTATGGCTACACCTTC.